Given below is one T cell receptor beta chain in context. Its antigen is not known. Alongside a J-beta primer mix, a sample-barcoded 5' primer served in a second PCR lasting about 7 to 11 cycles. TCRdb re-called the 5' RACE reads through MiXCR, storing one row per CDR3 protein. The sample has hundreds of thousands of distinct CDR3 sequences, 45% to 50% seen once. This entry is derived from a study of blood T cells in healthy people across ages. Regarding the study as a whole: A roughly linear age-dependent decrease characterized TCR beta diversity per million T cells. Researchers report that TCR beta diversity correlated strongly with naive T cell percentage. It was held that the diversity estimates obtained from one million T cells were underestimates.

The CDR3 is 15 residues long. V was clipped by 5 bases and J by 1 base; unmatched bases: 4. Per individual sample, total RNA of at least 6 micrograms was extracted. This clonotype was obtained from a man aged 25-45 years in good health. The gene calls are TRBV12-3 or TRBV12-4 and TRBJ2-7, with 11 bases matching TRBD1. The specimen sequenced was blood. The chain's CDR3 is CASSTGTGGSYEQYF. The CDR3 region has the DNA TGTGCCAGCAGTACAGGGACAGGGGGATCCTACGAGCAGTACTTC.